The T cell receptor beta chain described here comes from a study of T-cell reconstitution after alpha-beta-depleted transplantation in children. Notes on the study in general: Expanded graft clones, several hundred of them, were reportedly the source of alpha-beta T cells about two months after transplant.

This CDR3 is 14 amino acids long. CDR1 MGHRA and CDR2 YSYEKL come from the germline V gene. V was trimmed by 1 base and J by 9 bases, leaving 13 bases between them. Unique molecular identifiers were used in preparing the TCRbeta library. TCRdb re-derived calls from the PCR reads in MiXCR, one entry per CDR3 protein. The profile shows just under 150,000 distinct CDR3 sequences, 8% to 10% of them singletons. With respect to this clonotype: Its antigen is unknown.

This specimen consisted of PBMCs, mostly from graft donor cells, obtained 180 days after TCRalphabeta/CD19-depleted stem cell transplant. This TCR was sampled from a female patient between 2 and 15 years old who had a stem cell transplant for congenital amegakaryocytic thrombocytopenia, so the T cells may come from the graft donor. The rearrangement joins TRBV4-1 to TRBJ2-1; D perhaps matches TRBD1 (5 bases). In DNA form, the CDR3 reads TGCGCCAGCAGCCAAGGGGGCCTGTTGGTTGAGCAGTTCTTC. Translated, it gives CASSQGGLLVEQFF.